The 18 T cell receptor beta chains below were found in one sample sequenced in a study of T cells in localized non-small cell lung cancer. Data came from immunoSEQ multiplex PCR; TCRdb stores just in-frame clones and leaves some out. The data contain around 130,000 clones, 89% of them singletons. Sequenced here: peripheral blood, sampled before any cancer treatment. These receptors all come from a female donor over 55 with stage I lung adenocarcinoma.

The gene calls are TRBV10-3 and TRBJ1-1, with TRBD1 as a possible D gene (5 bases). The V gene lost 7 bases and the J gene lost 0 bases, with 12 bases spanning the gap. CDR1 and CDR2 from the germline V gene are ENHRY and SYGVKD. The CDR3 is 14 residues long. CDR3: CAITPGRMNTEAFF. CDR3 nucleotides: TGTGCCATCACCCCGGGACGGATGAACACTGAAGCTTTCTTT.

The chain employs TRBV2 and TRBJ1-1; D might be TRBD1 (6 bases). The V end was cut by 5 bases, the J end by 3 bases, with 13 bases between. Germline CDR1 SNHLY, CDR2 FYNNEI. The CDR3 loop spans 14 amino acids. The CDR3 coding sequence is TGTGCCAGCAGTCGAGACAGGTCCGACACTGAAGCTTTCTTT. Protein product: CASSRDRSDTEAFF.

As to this clone: At one boundary the junction diverges from the germline segment, which might be a read error. The genes are TRBV13 and TRBJ1-2; D may be TRBD1 (5 bases). The CDR3 has 12 residues. Germline assignment: CDR1 PRHDT and CDR2 FYEKMQ (reference sequence). The CDR3 protein is CASSPTHRDGIF. The DNA of the CDR3 is TGTGCCAGCAGCCCTACTCACCGGGACGGTATCTTC.

CDR3 DNA: TGTGCCAGCATTTTCACGGGAGGGAGCTCCTACAATGAGCAGTTCTTC. The encoded protein is CASIFTGGSSYNEQFF. The V gene is TRBV28, the J gene TRBJ2-1; 8 bases are a match to TRBD2. Germline V gene data show CDR1 as MDHEN and CDR2 as SYDVKM. The CDR3 extends over 16 amino acids. J was trimmed by 0 bases and V by 7 bases; bases with no gene match: 8.

This chain uses TRBV5-1 with TRBJ2-1; 9 nucleotides align to TRBD2. Germline CDR1 reads SGHRS; CDR2 reads YFSETQ. This CDR3 region has 15 residues. J gave up 7 bases and V 5 bases, and 10 bases lay outside the gene matches. The CDR3 is CASSSSGTGGNEQFF. In DNA form, the CDR3 reads TGCGCCAGCAGTTCTAGCGGGACCGGGGGGAATGAGCAGTTCTTC.

This chain connects TRBV28 to TRBJ2-1, with D unresolved. The germline V and J ends were trimmed by 5 bases and 7 bases, with 3 bases remaining between them. Looked up from germline, CDR1 is MDHEN and CDR2 is SYDVKM. This CDR3 has 10 residues. This chain's CDR3 is CASSGNEQFF. DNA for the CDR3: TGTGCCAGCAGTGGGAATGAGCAGTTCTTC.

The CDR3 reads CASNKGGWPFF. CDR3 DNA sequence: TGTGCCAGCAACAAAGGGGGTTGGCCTTTCTTT. The chain joins TRBV28 to TRBJ1-1, with D maybe TRBD1 (6 bases). V lost 7 bases and J lost 12, with 15 bases in between. The CDR3 covers 11 residues. The germline V gene encodes CDR1 MDHEN and CDR2 SYDVKM.

This chain joins TRBV9 and TRBJ2-1; D remains ambiguous. V was cut by 4 bases and J by 2 bases, with 7 bases left in between. The length of the CDR3 is 13 residues. Germline lookup yields CDR1 SGDLS and CDR2 YYNGEE. The CDR3 DNA reads as TGTGCCAGCAGCTCTCGACCCTACAATGAGCAGTTCTTC. Translating it yields CASSSRPYNEQFF.

In DNA, the CDR3 is TGCAGTGCTACCGGGGCGAACGAGCAGTACTTC. Residues: CSATGANEQYF. The chain has TRBV20-1 and TRBJ2-7, with D perhaps assigned TRBD1 or TRBD2 (5 bases each). CDR1 and CDR2 from the germline V gene are DFQATT and SNEGSKA (reference sequence). The CDR3 length is 11 residues. The ends were cut back, 4 bases at V and 5 bases at J, with 9 bases in the middle.

V gene TRBV13 combines with J gene TRBJ2-7, with D tentatively TRBD1 (6 bases). The CDR3 contains 16 residues. Germline CDR1 PRHDT, CDR2 FYEKMQ (reference sequence). V was clipped by 3 bases and J by 3 bases, with 18 bases between them. The CDR3 bases are TGTGCCAGCAGCTTCGGCGGACAGCCACCCAACTACGAGCAGTACTTC. It yields the protein CASSFGGQPPNYEQYF.

The chain combines TRBV6-5 with TRBJ1-2, with TRBD1 as a possible D gene (5 bases). Trimming took 4 bases from V and 8 from J, leaving 8 bases between them. The V gene's germline CDR1 is MNHEY and CDR2 SVGAGI. The CDR3 is 11 residues long. The CDR3 bases are TGTGCCAGCAGTTTTTGGGGGGGCTACACCTTC. Its translation: CASSFWGGYTF.

The V gene is TRBV5-1, the J gene TRBJ1-5; D perhaps matches TRBD1 (5 bases). Germline loops: CDR1 SGHRS, CDR2 YFSETQ. The CDR3 runs 14 residues. Trimming cost V 4 bases and J 4 bases, with 12 bases left between them. CDR3 amino acids: CASSPDSQNQPQHF. CDR3 in DNA: TGCGCCAGCAGCCCCGACAGTCAAAATCAGCCCCAGCATTTT.

V and J are TRBV9 and TRBJ1-4; 10 nucleotides agree with TRBD1. Germline-derived CDR1 and CDR2 are SGDLS and YYNGEE. Losses at the gene ends were 4 bases for V and 4 bases for J; bases not matched to a gene: 4. The CDR3 contains 15 residues. Written as DNA, the CDR3 is TGTGCCAGCAGCCGACAGGGGGCGGGTAATGAAAAACTGTTTTTT. This encodes CASSRQGAGNEKLFF.

The chain couples TRBV7-2 to TRBJ2-2, with D perhaps given as TRBD1 or TRBD2 (6 bases each). This CDR3 contains 14 residues. The V gene's germline CDR1 is SGHTA and CDR2 FQGNSA. V shed 3 bases and J shed 6 bases, with 11 bases lying between them. This CDR3 reads CASSFLGGAGELFF. CDR3 bases: TGTGCCAGCAGCTTCCTGGGGGGCGCCGGGGAGCTGTTTTTT. Together with reference TRBV7-2 and TRBJ2-2, the CDR3 gives the full variable domain: GAGVSQSPSNKVTEKGKDVELRCDPISGHTALYWYRQSLGQGLEFLIYFQGNSAPDKSGLPSDRFSAERTGGSVSTLTIQRTQQEDSAVYLCASSFLGGAGELFFGEGSRLTVL.

CDR3 sequence (DNA): TGTGCCAGCAGCGAGGCTTATGGCTACACCTTC. Translated, it gives CASSEAYGYTF. J is TRBJ1-2 and V is TRBV9, with no clear D. CDR1 is SGDLS and CDR2 is YYNGEE in the germline V gene. V lost 3 bases to trimming and J lost 5 bases, with 5 bases between them. The CDR3 is 11 amino acids.

This sequence joins TRBV6-1 and TRBJ2-6; D remains ambiguous. CDR3 length: 14 amino acids. Germline V gene sequence: CDR1 MNHNS, CDR2 SASEGT. With 7 bases removed from V and 0 bases from J, the gap between germline ends came to 7 bases. CDR3 coding DNA: TGTGCCAGCAACCCTCTCTCTGGGGCCAACGTCCTGACTTTC. Translation: CASNPLSGANVLTF.

This clone has a count of ten or more. The J gene is TRBJ2-7, the V gene TRBV27; TRBD2 agrees at 7 bases. The CDR3 covers 12 residues. Germline lookup yields CDR1 MNHEY and CDR2 SMNVEV (reference sequence). Losses at the gene ends were 6 bases for V and 6 bases for J; bases not matched to a gene: 5. CDR3 residues: CASRRGLSEQYF. The CDR3 DNA follows: TGTGCCAGCAGAAGGGGACTATCCGAGCAGTACTTC.

This clone has only one observation. The genes are TRBV10-3 and TRBJ2-7, with D unclear. Germline values: CDR1 ENHRY, CDR2 SYGVKD. The CDR3 runs 12 residues. V dropped 3 bases and J dropped 4 bases, with 7 bases sitting between them. The CDR3 region is CAISEQDYEQYF. CDR3 sequence (DNA): TGTGCCATCAGTGAACAAGATTACGAGCAGTACTTC.